The clone carrying this T cell receptor (beta chain) has a count of ten or more. Antigen specificity is unknown. This entry comes from a study of neurological immune-mediated disorders. Points from the study as a whole: While HTLV-1-associated myelopathy showed the greatest TCR clonal expansion, multiple sclerosis showed the least, falling below healthy controls.

The time point was: technical triplicate 3. Sorted libraries came from about a million CD4+ or CD8+ T cells. The CDR3 runs to 13 residues. The germline V gene encodes CDR1 KGHSH and CDR2 LQKENI. V lost 6 bases to trimming and J lost 0 bases, with 6 bases between them. The cDNA was generated through 5'RACE incorporating 10-nucleotide random UMIs. Every sequencing run generated over 190 million TCR-beta sequences from 15-18 subjects. TCRdb called the 5' RACE reads again in MiXCR, with one record for every CDR3 protein. The sample records 25,000 to 35,000 distinct CDR3 sequences, around 17% being singletons.

This chain uses TRBV18 with TRBJ1-5, with D unclear. Sequenced input: CD4+ T cells from blood. This clonotype was sampled from a female donor with HTLV-1-associated myelopathy (HAM/TSP). The chain's CDR3 is CASSPGSNQPQHF. CDR3 in DNA: TGTGCCAGCTCTCCAGGTAGCAATCAGCCCCAGCATTTT.